This TCR beta chain was sequenced during a study of cytomegalovirus exposure and HLA in healthy donors (dated by TCRdb to the late 2010s). About the full investigation: According to an earlier analysis of around 600 of the donors, 200 million or so T cells yielded roughly 100 million unique TCR beta sequences and approximately 300 Gb of sequence data. Every repertoire in the discovery cohort had been generated on one and the same sequencing platform. Besides the first cohort of hundreds of subjects, a separate validation cohort made up of about 120 different subjects was used. An early release covering roughly 600 HLA-typed donors comprised about 300 gigabases of sequencing data and around 80 million unique TCR sequences. Donor age, sex, ethnicity and CMV serostatus were compiled together with the repertoire data. Among around 400 genotyped donors of the cohort, an average of approximately 250,000 unique TCR beta nucleotide sequences were sequenced per donor, 15% to 20% of them non-productive. In an earlier analysis of roughly 600 of the donors, high-throughput TCR beta sequencing was used to judge whether each TCR beta V gene segment behaved as functional or pseudogenic. The study combined high-throughput TCR immunosequencing, statistical association of individual TCRs with disease status, and machine learning to predict cytomegalovirus infection status. Four or five DR-DQ haplotypes were handled as single units for association and clustering, since linkage in the cohort was strong. In a later analysis, previously published TCR beta repertoires from 670 or so donors were re-analyzed and high-resolution HLA genotyping was added so that TCR occurrence patterns could be studied. The number of typed donors differed by locus: about 629-630 for A, B, C, DRB1 and DQB1; about 520 for DQA1; some 610 for DPA1; and around 470 for DPB1. Rather than drawing on any new phenotypic data, the later analysis identified candidate immune exposures from TCR beta sequences and the way those sequences occurred across donors. Genome-wide SNP genotypes for about 60% of the roughly 700 donors were used in a later genetic analysis, which treated that subset as a discovery cohort. HLA typing included class I and class II loci at four-digit resolution. The aim of the study was to test whether cataloging public T cell receptors could identify signatures of past pathogen exposure. The study profiled the T cell repertoires of 500 to 800 subjects by immunosequencing and related them to cytomegalovirus serostatus. Of the approximately 400 genotyped donors, 81% were placed in the genetic ancestry cluster associated with self-reported Caucasian donors.

About this clone itself: Its antigen remains undetermined. A junction boundary mismatches the germline segment, possibly from a read error.

The receptor library was made with the immunoSEQ multiplex PCR assay. A mixture of 60 forward primers for TCR Vbeta segments and 13 reverse primers for TCR Jbeta segments was used in the multiplex PCR. A multiplex PCR assay on genomic DNA amplified the CDR3 region of rearranged TCR beta genes. Amplified TCR beta libraries were sequenced as 87-base-pair reads on the Illumina HiSeq System. On the study's bioinformatics: A later analysis counted about 80 million unique TCR beta chains across the roughly 700 repertoires, and approximately 11 million of these chains were shared by at least two donors. Raw reads were error-corrected and collapsed into unique sequences by a nearest-neighbor algorithm in which closely related sequences were merged to remove PCR and sequencing errors. Alignment of CDR3 sequences to IMGT reference sequences was used to assign V, D and J gene segments. For a sequence to be retained, at least a six-nucleotide match to both a V gene segment and a J gene segment was required. Rearrangements were called productive when the CDR3 lacked stop codons and stayed in frame with V and J; all others were non-productive. CDR3 was defined by IMGT convention, running from the second conserved V-encoded cysteine to the conserved J-encoded phenylalanine. The earlier analysis of about 620 of the donors excluded sequences that lacked an unambiguous match to a single V gene segment. An earlier analysis of several hundred of the donors called V segments functional above 56.7% productive rearrangements and segregating when the between-donor standard deviation exceeded 5%. To diagnose cytomegalovirus status from the catalog of TCR beta chain sequences, a statistical classification framework was built. V and J gene assignment, in a later analysis, came from comparing TCR nucleotide sequences with IMGT/GENE-DB human TR gene sequences. Using the TCRdist pipeline, a later analysis assigned CDR3 sequences along with most-parsimonious VDJ recombination scenarios. In a later analysis, each TCR beta chain was defined by its CDR3 amino acid sequence together with its V-gene family, and reads lacking a unique V-gene family were excluded. To address suspected cross-contamination and a sequencing artifact, a later analysis removed several hundred highly shared, low-generation-probability nucleotide sequences. In a later analysis, a clonal expansion index was calculated for each public chain from normalized within-repertoire ranks of inferred template counts. Generation probabilities in a later analysis came from a VDJ recombination model fitted to out-of-frame rearrangements, and those results were checked against IGoR. Hypergeometric tests were used in a later analysis to score TCR-TCR, TCR-HLA and TCR-CMV co-occurrence, with a repertoire-size bias correction applied to the TCR pairs. In a later analysis, false discovery rates were estimated by permuting HLA or CMV assignments 20 times. In a later analysis, co-occurring TCRs were grouped using DBSCAN, and TCRdist sequence similarity was added for clustering within HLA-allele-positive subsets. Repertoires with fewer than 30,000 or more than 120,000 public chains, plus five repertoires with anomalous nucleotide sharing, were excluded from co-occurrence clustering. In its TCRdb copy, this immuneACCESS table keeps in-frame sequences only and misses some clones. Where compared with another copy, unresolved V genes explain less than half of these, and the others have no known cause. The V and J calls and clone size were taken over from that table, and D and trimming were inferred from the DNA. The sample table shows 75,000 to 80,000 clones, and about 78% are seen once. The ten most abundant clones make up roughly 1.5% of the sample.

The cohort comprised some 680 healthy bone marrow donors. At the time of sampling, every cohort member was nominally healthy, though immune exposures that went unrecorded were likely present. The donor tested CMV seronegative and was one of the 352 seronegative cohort members. A peripheral blood sample was provided by each donor, and peripheral blood mononuclear cells were used for TCR beta sequencing. Genomic DNA was extracted from the blood cell samples with the Qiagen DNeasy Blood Extraction Kit. The research as a whole found: The classifier was reported to diagnose cytomegalovirus status with high specificity and sensitivity in both the original and validation cohorts. The presence/absence analyses assumed that sequencing depth was roughly uniform across donors, and that assumption may not be true. A later analysis found that most CMV-associated TCR beta chains appeared HLA-restricted, with HLA associations seemingly driven largely by CMV exposure. A total of fewer than 200 TCR beta chains were listed by the study as associated with cytomegalovirus. Because some donors lacked HLA typing at each locus, the association tests relied only on the typed subset. The authors suggested that the approach could potentially be generalized to other disease states and immunological phenotypes. A later analysis reported that several top co-occurrence clusters appeared linked to parvovirus B19, influenza, CMV and Epstein-Barr virus. A cluster of highly shared sequence variants was judged likely to represent a technical artifact of the sequencing pipeline. In a later analysis, around 15,000 TCR beta sequences were associated with specific HLA alleles at a false discovery rate of 0.05. Most TCR sequences were seen in very few donors, while some public TCRs were found in many individuals. A later analysis found that TCR association rates varied across HLA loci, with DRB1 alleles showing the most associated TCRs and HLA-C alleles the fewest. Assigning TCR associations to individual alleles was difficult when HLA alleles, especially DR and DQ, strongly co-occurred. In a later genetic analysis, fewer N-insertions in productive TCRs were reported among donors in an Asian-associated ancestry cluster than the roughly 710-donor mean. For the cohort, immune exposure information was limited to CMV serostatus. Broadly in line with IMGT annotations, most TCR beta V segments showed up in productive rearrangements about 87% or about 30% of the time in an earlier analysis of around 550 of the donors. A further reported finding was that TCR beta sequences accurately predicted the HLA-A and HLA-B alleles for most subjects in the first cohort. Correlated functional status among segregating V segments might be attributable to linkage disequilibrium, but an unknown experimental factor could not be ruled out. This cohort had only TCR beta chains sequenced, and the lack of alpha or paired-chain data limited which features could be detected. In vitro tests confirmed that a few of the cytomegalovirus-associated TCR beta chains recognize cytomegalovirus antigens. In a later analysis, HLA-associated TCR beta chains showed more clonal expansion and lower generation probabilities than non-associated chains that were equally common. An association between a missense DCLRE1C variant and V-gene and J-gene trimming of TCR beta chains was found in a later genetic analysis and replicated in an independent cohort. Over 15 rarely observed V segments, including chromosome 9 orphons, were excluded from the earlier analysis of approximately 600 of the donors because counts were too low.

This TCR derives from a man aged 35 to 55 in good health and CMV-seronegative. Sequencing used PBMCs.

The DNA sequence is TGTTCCAGCAGCTTAGCGTTCGGAGGCCCAGTCACTGAAGCTTTCTTT. Protein translation: CSSSLAFGGPVTEAFF. The V and J segments used are TRBV7-9 and TRBJ1-1, with no confidently assigned D gene. CDR1 and CDR2 were assigned from the germline V gene (reference sequence) as SEHNR and FQNEAQ. From the cysteine through the phenylalanine, the CDR3 covers 16 amino acids. The sequence is cut down to CDR3 DNA, 48 bases in frame from base 1. Where the CDR3 stops, the reference TRBV7-9 and TRBJ1-1 genes take over; the full variable domain is DTGVSQNPRHKITKRGQNVTFRCDPISEHNRLYWYRQTLGQGPEFLTYFQNEAQLEKSRLLSDRFSAERPKGSFSTLEIQRTEQGDSAMYLCSSSLAFGGPVTEAFFGQGTRLTVV.